The clone carrying this TCR beta chain came up many times. The sample is drawn from a study of T-cell memory formation after mild COVID-19. Looked up from germline, CDR1 is SGHRS and CDR2 is YFSETQ. The CDR3 has 16 residues. Trimming removed 0 bases at V and 0 bases at J, with 10 bases between. TCRdb called the 5' RACE reads again in MiXCR, with one record for every CDR3 protein. Here the sample spans around 340,000 distinct CDR3 sequences, about a sixth being singletons. This chain links TRBV5-1 with TRBJ2-1; D call uncertain. The sequence came from a man between 18 and 35 years old who had mild COVID-19 (a few samples of this study predate the infection). Cell type and time point are not known. The specimen was PBMCs or a T cell subset sorted from them (not recorded which). Here the CDR3 DNA reads TGCGCCAGCAGCTTGGCCGGGTGGAGCTCCTACAATGAGCAGTTCTTC. It yields the protein CASSLAGWSSYNEQFF.